The TCR beta chain described here comes from a study of OX40 agonist ivuxolimab in advanced cancers. Assay used: immunoSEQ multiplex PCR; TCRdb lists only in-frame clones, some missing. The sample includes 100,000 to 110,000 clones, approximately 91% seen only once; the top ten take around 0.16%. Sequenced material: CD4+ or CD8+ T cells sorted from blood, taken in a trial of the OX40 agonist ivuxolimab. The TCR sequence derives from an adult with an advanced solid tumor such as melanoma, head and neck, liver or kidney cancer.

The CDR3, as DNA: TGTGCCAGCAGCACCGGGACTAGCGGGAGCACAGATACGCAGTATTTT. Protein product: CASSTGTSGSTDTQYF. The chain recombines TRBV7-9 with TRBJ2-3; 12 bases are a match to TRBD2. In germline, CDR1 is SEHNR, CDR2 FQNEAQ (reference sequence). There are 16 residues in the CDR3. V dropped 5 bases and J dropped 0; count of bases not matched to a gene: 3.